This entry lists 15 T cell receptor beta chains sequenced from one sample in a study of blood T cell repertoires in COVID-19. Some clones are missing from TCRdb's copy, which holds only in-frame ones; the method was immunoSEQ multiplex PCR. The profile shows just under 60,000 clones, almost 80% of them singletons. The material sequenced was peripheral blood. The receptors here all came from a man older than 75 with acute or convalescent COVID-19.

The CDR3 DNA reads TGTGCCTGGAGTGCCTACACTAGATCCGGGGAGCTGTTTTTT. It encodes CAWSAYTRSGELFF. This chain connects TRBV30 to TRBJ2-2; possible D gene TRBD2, 5 bases. Germline V gene lookup returns CDR1 GTSNPN and CDR2 SVGIG (reference sequence). Trimming cost V 1 base and J 6 bases, with 12 bases left between them. The length of the CDR3 is 14 residues.

This chain uses TRBV30 with TRBJ2-3; TRBD1 matches at 7 bases. The CDR3 has 13 amino acids. V shed 5 bases and J 3 bases; nucleotides not matched to a gene: 5. The germline V gene has CDR1 GTSNPN and CDR2 SVGIG (reference sequence). The CDR3 region has the DNA TGTGCCTGGGGAAGGGGGCTAACAGATACGCAGTATTTT. Amino acids: CAWGRGLTDTQYF.

This chain connects TRBV18 to TRBJ1-1; 7 nucleotides line up with TRBD1. CDR3 length: 14 amino acids. V was pared by 4 bases and J by 2 bases, with 4 bases of the junction left unmatched. Looked up from germline, CDR1 is KGHSH and CDR2 is LQKENI. This CDR3 reads CASSLGQENTEAFF. CDR3 nucleotides: TGTGCCAGCTCACTAGGACAGGAAAACACTGAAGCTTTCTTT.

This clone was detected once. CDR3 residues: CASSTSGSTDTQYF. In DNA form, the CDR3 reads TGTGCCAGCAGCACTAGCGGAAGCACAGATACGCAGTATTTT. This chain uses TRBV6-4 with TRBJ2-3; 8 positions agree with TRBD2. This CDR3 spans 14 amino acids. Per germline, CDR1 MRHNA and CDR2 SNTAGT. The junction had 2 bases not matched to a gene; V was cut back by 6 bases and J by 0 bases.

The rearrangement links TRBV24-1 to TRBJ2-3; 9 bases agree with TRBD1. The V and J ends lost 4 bases and 6 bases, in that order; junction bases with no gene match: 7. Germline V gene sequence: CDR1 KGHDR, CDR2 SFDVKD. The CDR3 consists of 15 residues. The CDR3 region has the DNA TGTGCCACCAGTGAAACAGGGGGCGGGGATGATACGCAGTATTTT. Protein product: CATSETGGGDDTQYF.

This chain uses TRBV27 with TRBJ1-5; 8 bases are a match to TRBD1. Trimming at V came to 4 bases and at J to 7 bases, leaving 12 bases not matched to a gene. The CDR3 has 16 residues. The germline CDR1 and CDR2 sequences are MNHEY and SMNVEV (reference sequence). The CDR3 nucleotides read TGTGCCAGCAGTTCTTGGATTGGACAGGGCGACCAGCCCCAGCATTTT. Translated, it gives CASSSWIGQGDQPQHF.

The chain uses TRBV7-6 and TRBJ1-2, with D perhaps matching TRBD1 (6 bases). Germline V gene data show CDR1 as SGHVS and CDR2 as FNYEAQ. Trimming shortened V by 4 bases and J by 6 bases, and 24 bases separated the two germline ends. The CDR3 loop spans 17 amino acids. The CDR3 is CASSSAVFRGLKDGYTF. The CDR3, as DNA: TGTGCCAGCAGCTCAGCCGTCTTTAGGGGGTTAAAGGATGGCTACACCTTC.

This clone was counted between two and nine times. This chain links TRBV5-8 with TRBJ2-7; 8 nucleotides line up with TRBD1. Trimming at V came to 3 bases and at J to 3 bases, leaving 5 bases not matched to a gene. The germline V gene encodes CDR1 SGHTS and CDR2 YDEGEE. The CDR3 contains 14 residues. As DNA, the CDR3 is TGTGCCAGCAGCTCGGACAGGGAGGTCTACGAGCAGTACTTC. Translation gives CASSSDREVYEQYF.

This chain joins TRBV6-5 and TRBJ2-6, with D perhaps TRBD1 (5 bases). In germline, CDR1 is MNHEY, CDR2 SVGAGI. The length of the CDR3 is 15 residues. V was pared by 5 bases and J by 2 bases, with 10 bases between. CDR3 DNA sequence: TGTGCCAGCAGTAAGGGGCAGACTGGGGCCAACGTCCTGACTTTC. Protein: CASSKGQTGANVLTF.

The chain has TRBV30 and TRBJ2-7, with D possibly matching TRBD2 (5 bases). V lost 0 bases to trimming and J lost 0 bases, with 12 bases between them. The germline CDR1 and CDR2 sequences are GTSNPN and SVGIG (reference sequence). The CDR3 sequence is 15 residues long. Here the CDR3 DNA reads TGTGCCTGGAGTGTACGGCCGGGAAGCTCCTACGAGCAGTACTTC. Translating it yields CAWSVRPGSSYEQYF.

J is TRBJ2-1 and V is TRBV2; 10 bases line up with TRBD2. The germline V gene has CDR1 SNHLY and CDR2 FYNNEI. With V trimmed by 6 bases and J by 4 bases, 6 bases remained unmatched. The CDR3 has 15 residues. The CDR3 sequence: CASSFTSGAYNEQFF. The CDR3 nucleotides are TGTGCCAGCAGCTTTACTAGCGGGGCATACAATGAGCAGTTCTTC. The variable domain in full, with the rest retrieved from reference TRBV2 and TRBJ2-1, is EPEVTQTPSHQVTQMGQEVILRCVPISNHLYFYWYRQILGQKVEFLVSFYNNEISEKSEIFDDQFSVERPDGSNFTLKIRSTKLEDSAMYFCASSFTSGAYNEQFFGPGTRLTVL.

The J gene is TRBJ2-5, the V gene TRBV18; a possible D gene is TRBD1 (6 bases). Looked up from germline, CDR1 is KGHSH and CDR2 is LQKENI. The CDR3 contains 14 residues. V lost 1 base and J 1 base, leaving 7 bases between the germline ends. CDR3 sequence (DNA): TGTGCCAGCTCACCACGGACAGCCCAAGAGACCCAGTACTTC. Protein sequence: CASSPRTAQETQYF.

J is TRBJ1-1 and V is TRBV2, with D tentatively TRBD1 (5 bases). This CDR3 is built from 12 residues. CDR1 and CDR2 (germline): SNHLY, FYNNEI. V was trimmed by 3 bases and J by 6 bases, leaving 8 bases between them. The CDR3, as DNA: TGTGCCAGCAGTGACAGGGTCCCTGAAGCTTTCTTT. Its protein is CASSDRVPEAFF.

CDR3 bases: TGTGCCAGCAAATCGGTCGGGGAGCTGTTTTTT. Translation gives CASKSVGELFF. V and J are TRBV2 and TRBJ2-2; D gene unclear. The V gene's germline CDR1 is SNHLY and CDR2 FYNNEI. Deletions cut 7 bases from V and 7 bases from J, with 7 bases between. This CDR3 comprises 11 residues.

This sequence joins TRBV11-2 and TRBJ1-1; no reliable D call. Germline V gives CDR1 SGHAT, CDR2 FQNNGV. V was shortened by 5 bases and J by 0 bases, with 13 bases between the two germline ends. The CDR3 is made up of 15 amino acids. In DNA form, the CDR3 reads TGTGCCAGCAGCCCACCCCGAGGATTGAACACTGAAGCTTTCTTT. This encodes CASSPPRGLNTEAFF.